This T cell receptor beta chain comes out of a study of T cell clones after liver transplantation. Per the germline V gene, CDR1 is SNHLY and CDR2 is FYNNEI. Trimming cost V 7 bases and J 1 base, with 12 bases left between them. This CDR3 spans 14 amino acids. Sequencing used immunoSEQ multiplex PCR; TCRdb keeps in-frame clones, though not all of them. The data contain around 75,000 clones, roughly 84% of them seen just once; the ten biggest clones take up 2.1%. The chain combines TRBV2 with TRBJ2-3; D assignment may be TRBD1 or TRBD2 (5 bases each). This material consisted of CD4+ T cells from blood, taken around 50 months after liver transplant. This receptor was taken from a human patient who received a liver transplant. The graft donor may be the source of some T cells. CDR3 sequence (DNA): TGTGCCAGCAAGAGGGGCAGGGGCACAGATACGCAGTATTTT. Amino acids: CASKRGRGTDTQYF. Using reference TRBV2 and TRBJ2-3 for the parts outside the CDR3, the full variable domain is EPEVTQTPSHQVTQMGQEVILRCVPISNHLYFYWYRQILGQKVEFLVSFYNNEISEKSEIFDDQFSVERPDGSNFTLKIRSTKLEDSAMYFCASKRGRGTDTQYFGPGTRLTVL.